These 13 T cell receptor beta chains were sequenced from one sample in a study of cytomegalovirus exposure and HLA in healthy donors. PCR involved 60 Vbeta and 13 Jbeta primers. The protocol was immunoSEQ multiplex PCR, while the TCRdb copy is restricted to in-frame clones and leaves out a portion. Here the sample spans 150,000 to 200,000 clones, 60% to 80% being singletons. Sequenced: PBMCs. The receptors here all came from a woman aged 45-65 years in good health and CMV-seropositive.

The V gene is TRBV19, the J gene TRBJ2-7, with 7 bases lining up with TRBD2. CDR1 is LNHDA, CDR2 SQIVND, per germline (reference sequence). The V gene end was trimmed by 5 bases and the J gene end by 2 bases; junction bases not matched to a gene: 3. The CDR3 consists of 13 residues. CDR3 DNA sequence: TGTGCCAGTAGTCCCGCGGGGGCCTACGAGCAGTACTTC. The encoded protein is CASSPAGAYEQYF.

The chain is built from TRBV12-2 and TRBJ1-6; the table's D call, TRBD1, has no DNA check behind it. TRBV12-2 is marked as a pseudogene. The CDR3 consists of 13 residues. In DNA form, the CDR3 reads TGTGCAAGTCGCTTATCATCCAATTCACCCCTCCACTTT. This translates into CASRLSSNSPLHF.

The gene calls are TRBV5-1 and TRBJ1-2; 8 bases line up with TRBD1. The V gene end was trimmed by 4 bases and the J gene end by 2 bases; junction bases not matched to a gene: 25. The CDR3 is 21 amino acids. CDR1 and CDR2 from the germline V gene are SGHRS and YFSETQ. The CDR3 coding sequence is TGCGCCAGCAGCGTTATGCTACAGGGGGGAGGTAGACTGGGGAGCAACTATGGCTACACCTTC. It specifies CASSVMLQGGGRLGSNYGYTF.

This clone appeared once. Compared with germline, one end of the junction differs, possibly owing to a read error. The chain carries TRBV30 and TRBJ2-1; TRBD1 matches at 10 bases. This CDR3 has 15 residues. Germline V gene lookup returns CDR1 GTSNPN and CDR2 SVGIG (reference sequence). CDR3 sequence (DNA): TGTGCCTGGAGCCCCGGGACAGGGGACTACCATGAGCAGTTCTTC. It is translated as CAWSPGTGDYHEQFF.

The rearrangement links TRBV7-6 to TRBJ2-5, with a possible D match to TRBD1 (5 bases). V was clipped by 4 bases and J by 0 bases, with 12 bases between them. The CDR3 runs 15 residues. The germline V gene has CDR1 SGHVS and CDR2 FNYEAQ. The CDR3 DNA reads as TGTGCCAGCAGCTCAAAGGGGCGGCACCAAGAGACCCAGTACTTC. Protein product: CASSSKGRHQETQYF.

In its sample, this clone was seen a few times. The chain carries TRBV30 and TRBJ1-6; D ambiguous. Germline V lookup: CDR1 GTSNPN, CDR2 SVGIG (reference sequence). The CDR3 has 14 residues. Trimming pared 3 bases from V and 1 base from J, leaving 7 bases between. This CDR3 reads CAWRSGSYNSPLHF. The CDR3 coding sequence is TGTGCCTGGAGATCGGGTTCCTATAATTCACCCCTCCACTTT.

V is TRBV7-6 and J is TRBJ2-7; 7 bases agree with TRBD1. There are 13 residues in the CDR3. The V gene's germline CDR1 is SGHVS and CDR2 FNYEAQ. The ends lost 5 bases at V and 1 base at J; junction bases unmatched: 2. CDR3 residues: CASSLDRSYEQYF. The CDR3 nucleotides are TGTGCCAGCAGCCTGGACAGGTCCTACGAGCAGTACTTC.

The V and J genes are TRBV4-1 and TRBJ2-7, with 8 bases lining up with TRBD2. The CDR3 is 15 amino acids. V was clipped by 1 base and J by 1 base; unmatched bases: 3. Germline CDR1 and CDR2: MGHRA and YSYEKL. The CDR3 DNA reads TGCGCCAGCAGCCAAGCGGGGGGGCTGTCCTACGAGCAGTACTTC. It is translated as CASSQAGGLSYEQYF.

For the CDR3, the DNA is TGTGCCAGCAGCTTGAGGGGGGAGACCCAGTACTTC. Its translation: CASSLRGETQYF. This chain uses TRBV7-3 with TRBJ2-5, with D tentatively TRBD1 (6 bases). The CDR3 sequence is 12 residues long. The germline CDR1 and CDR2 sequences are SGHTA and FQGTGA. With 3 bases removed from V and 5 bases from J, the gap between germline ends came to 7 bases.

This clone was seen just once. This sample also contains other DNA sequences that code for the same CDR3. The CDR3 DNA is TGTGCCAGCCTCGGGGGGAACACTGAAGCTTTCTTT. It specifies CASLGGNTEAFF. The chain recombines TRBV6-5 with TRBJ1-1; maybe TRBD1 (5 bases). Germline V CDR1 and CDR2: MNHEY, SVGAGI. This CDR3 region has 12 residues. The germline V and J ends were trimmed by 8 bases and 1 base, with 8 bases remaining between them.

The rearrangement links TRBV5-8 to TRBJ2-7; 7 bases match TRBD1. The CDR3 contains 14 residues. The germline gives CDR1 SGHTS, CDR2 YDEGEE. With V trimmed by 3 bases and J by 3 bases, 6 bases remained unmatched. The CDR3 coding sequence is TGTGCCAGCAGCTCGTGGACAGGCTACTACGAGCAGTACTTC. It is translated as CASSSWTGYYEQYF.

This rearrangement joins TRBV5-1 to TRBJ2-3, with 8 positions matching TRBD2. With 1 base clipped from V and 5 bases from J, the junction kept 9 bases outside the gene matches. CDR3 length: 16 amino acids. CDR1 and CDR2 from the germline V gene are SGHRS and YFSETQ. CDR3 amino acids: CASSLRLSGVVDTQYF. CDR3 nucleotides: TGCGCCAGCAGCTTGCGGCTTAGCGGGGTTGTAGATACGCAGTATTTT.

The chain recombines TRBV4-2 with TRBJ2-2; 7 bases are shared with TRBD2. Germline loops: CDR1 LGHNA, CDR2 YNFKEQ. Losses at the gene ends were 3 bases for V and 0 bases for J; bases not matched to a gene: 10. The CDR3 is made up of 18 amino acids. The CDR3 coding sequence is TGTGCCAGCAGCCATCCGCTAGGTGGGGGGGCGAACACCGGGGAGCTGTTTTTT. Protein product: CASSHPLGGGANTGELFF.